Listed below are T cell receptor beta chains from one sample, sequenced in a study of T cell changes during pregnancy in multiple sclerosis. Some clones are missing from TCRdb's copy, which holds only in-frame ones; the method was immunoSEQ multiplex PCR. Of 60,000 to 70,000 clones listed, approximately 90% are singletons. Material: peripheral blood, obtained in the second trimester of pregnancy. These receptors were collected from a female donor with multiple sclerosis, enrolled in a pregnancy study. Both conserved end residues are part of each CDR3. The D gene is left open where the match is weak. Size tells how often a clone was seen (once, few, many) or the class of an expanded clone, and some rows leave it out.

clone_size | j_call | v_call | d_call | cdr3_nt | cdr3_aa
NA | TRBJ2-7 | TRBV2 | NA | TGTGCCAGCAGACCGGACAGAGAGCAGTACTTC | CASRPDREQYF
NA | TRBJ2-3 | TRBV5-8 | NA | TGTGCCAGCAGCTTGGGTAGCGGCTATAGCACAGATACGCAGTATTTT | CASSLGSGYSTDTQYF
NA | TRBJ2-5 | TRBV7-2 | NA | TGTGCCAGCAGCATCGACGGAGGGGTTTGGGAGACCCAGTACTTC | CASSIDGGVWETQYF
NA | TRBJ1-1 | TRBV10-3 | NA | TGTGCCATCAGTGTTCGACAGAACACTGAAGCTTTCTTT | CAISVRQNTEAFF
NA | TRBJ2-3 | TRBV5-1 | TRBD2 | TGCGCCAGCAGCTTGATAGCGGGAGAAGATACGCAGTATTTT | CASSLIAGEDTQYF
NA | TRBJ2-1 | TRBV30 | TRBD1 | TGTGCCTGGAGTGCAGGACAGGGGGCGAATGAGCAGTTCTTC | CAWSAGQGANEQFF
NA | TRBJ2-7 | TRBV4-1 | NA | TGCGCCAGCAGCCAACTTCACCGGGACTTCGAGTACGAGCAGTACTTC | CASSQLHRDFEYEQYF
NA | TRBJ1-4 | TRBV27 | TRBD1 | TGTGCCAGCAGTCCCGGACAGGGATTAAGTGAAAAACTGTTTTTT | CASSPGQGLSEKLFF
NA | TRBJ2-7 | TRBV10-3 | NA | TGTGCCATCAGGGGGTCTAACGGGGACGAGCAGTACTTC | CAIRGSNGDEQYF
NA | TRBJ1-1 | TRBV7-6 | TRBD1 | TGTGCCAGCAGCTACCCGTTACAGGGGGAGGGCACTGAAGCTTTCTTT | CASSYPLQGEGTEAFF
NA | TRBJ2-1 | TRBV7-8 | TRBD1 | TGTGCCAGCAGCTTACTCCTGGGACAGGGGGGAAATGAGCAGTTCTTC | CASSLLLGQGGNEQFF
NA | TRBJ2-7 | TRBV7-2 | TRBD1 | TGTGCCAGCAGCTTAGGGACAGGGGCCGGGTATTACGAGCAGTACTTC | CASSLGTGAGYYEQYF
once | TRBJ2-2 | TRBV4-2 | TRBD2 | TGTGCCAGCAGCCAAGAGGCTAGCGGGGGGCTTTACACCGGGGAGCTGTTTTTT | CASSQEASGGLYTGELFF
once | TRBJ2-5 | TRBV6-6 | NA | TGTGCCAGCAGTTACTCCTTCATAGTTTCGGAGACCCAGTACTTC | CASSYSFIVSETQYF
NA | TRBJ1-1 | TRBV11-1 | NA | TGTGCCAGCAGCTTCCAGACTGAAGCTTTCTTT | CASSFQTEAFF
NA | TRBJ2-7 | TRBV7-8 | NA | TGTGCCAGCAGCTTAGTCAGGGCAAGCTCCTACGAGCAGTACTTC | CASSLVRASSYEQYF
NA | TRBJ2-1 | TRBV12-2 | NA | TGTGCAAGTCGCTTAGCGGGTCGGGGAGACACCCAGTCCGGGAACAATGAGCAGTTCTTC | CASRLAGRGDTQSGNNEQFF
NA | TRBJ2-5 | TRBV6-5 | TRBD2 | TGTGCCAGCAGTTACGGGGCTAGCGGGGTACCCCGGGCCCAGTACTTC | CASSYGASGVPRAQYF
NA | TRBJ2-7 | TRBV27 | TRBD2 | TGTGCCAGCAGTTTTGAGCGGGGGGGCACCTACGAGCAGTACTTC | CASSFERGGTYEQYF
NA | TRBJ2-3 | TRBV30 | TRBD2 | TGTGCCTGGACCAGGGGACTAGCGGGATTCTTAGATACGCAGTATTTT | CAWTRGLAGFLDTQYF
NA | TRBJ2-1 | TRBV19 | TRBD2 | TGTGCCAGTACGGGGACTAGGTTCTTCAATGAGCAGTTCTTC | CASTGTRFFNEQFF
NA | TRBJ2-5 | TRBV10-2 | NA | TGCGCCAGCAGACAGGACCGTAGTACCCAGTACTTC | CASRQDRSTQYF
NA | TRBJ2-7 | TRBV18 | TRBD1 | TGTGCCAGCTCACCGTCGGGGGGGACAGGGGGCTACGAGCAGTACTTC | CASSPSGGTGGYEQYF
NA | TRBJ2-7 | TRBV11-2 | NA | TGTGCCAGCAGCTTAGAACAGGGTAACGAGCAGTACTTC | CASSLEQGNEQYF
few | TRBJ1-2 | TRBV6-5 | TRBD1 | TGTGCCACTGCACAGGGGGATGGCTACACCTTC | CATAQGDGYTF
NA | TRBJ1-1 | TRBV6-1 | NA | TGTGCCAGCAGTGTTACACAGGGTGTCAGTGCTTTCTTT | CASSVTQGVSAFF
NA | TRBJ2-7 | TRBV27 | NA | TGTGCCAGCAGTTTCAGGGGTAGCCACGAGCAGTACTTC | CASSFRGSHEQYF
NA | TRBJ2-1 | TRBV12-5 | TRBD2 | TGTGCTAGTGGTTTGGGGTTGGAGCGGGAATCCCCCCTCGATGAGCAGTTCTTC | CASGLGLERESPLDEQFF
NA | TRBJ2-1 | TRBV4-3 | TRBD2 | TGCGCCAGCAGCCGGGGACTAGCGGGGGTCCCTAATGAGCAGTTCTTC | CASSRGLAGVPNEQFF
NA | TRBJ2-5 | TRBV6-5 | TRBD1 | TGTGCCAGCAGTTACAGAGACAGGGGGCAAGAGACCCAGTACTTC | CASSYRDRGQETQYF
NA | TRBJ2-7 | TRBV11-2 | NA | TGTGCCAGCAGTAGCCCCCTCATGGACGAGCAGTACTTC | CASSSPLMDEQYF
NA | TRBJ1-2 | TRBV2 | NA | TGTGCCAGCAGTCGATGGACAATAAACTATGGCTACACCTTC | CASSRWTINYGYTF
NA | TRBJ2-7 | TRBV6-5 | NA | TGTGCCAGCAGTTACTCGAGCCCCCCCTCCTACGAGCAGTACTTC | CASSYSSPPSYEQYF
NA | TRBJ2-3 | TRBV6-5 | TRBD1 | TGTGCCAGCAGTTACAGGGACAGGGGTGATACGCAGTATTTT | CASSYRDRGDTQYF
NA | TRBJ2-5 | TRBV11-3 | TRBD1 | TGTGCCAGCAGCTTAGGGTACAGGGGGCAAGAGACCCAGTACTTC | CASSLGYRGQETQYF
NA | TRBJ1-1 | TRBV19 | NA | TGTGCCAGTAGTATAGGGGGACAGAACACTGAAGCTTTCTTT | CASSIGGQNTEAFF
NA | TRBJ2-1 | TRBV5-1 | NA | TGCGCCAGCAGCTTGGGGACTATTGCAACAGTCAATGAGCAGTTCTTC | CASSLGTIATVNEQFF
NA | TRBJ1-2 | TRBV5-1 | TRBD1 | TGCGCCAGCAGCGTAGCTGACAGGGGCTATGGCTACACCTTC | CASSVADRGYGYTF
NA | TRBJ1-2 | TRBV7-9 | NA | TGTGCCAGCAGCTTACTGAGCGGGACATACTATGGCTACACCTTC | CASSLLSGTYYGYTF
NA | TRBJ1-3 | TRBV5-6 | NA | TGTGCCAGCAGCGGACTAAGCTCTGGAAACACCATATATTTT | CASSGLSSGNTIYF
NA | TRBJ2-1 | TRBV6-1 | NA | TGTGCCAGCAGAAATAGGGGACTCCACAATGAGCAGTTCTTC | CASRNRGLHNEQFF
NA | TRBJ2-1 | TRBV7-8 | TRBD2 | TGTGCCAGCACCCCCAGGTCCGATAGCGGGGGTTACAATGAGCAGTTCTTC | CASTPRSDSGGYNEQFF